Reported below is one T cell receptor beta chain. The source of the sample is a study of blood T cell repertoires in COVID-19. The wider study: Samples representing acute and convalescent COVID-19 were sourced from the United States, Italy and Spain. PBMCs, B-cell-depleted T cells, or T cells were the source of the cDNA or gDNA that made up the material.

Participant-given clinical history determined each cohort assignment. Assay used: immunoSEQ multiplex PCR; TCRdb lists only in-frame clones, some missing. The sample has 370,000 or so clones; about 90% are singletons. Sequencing was performed on PBMCs or T cells enriched from blood (not recorded which). This sequence was found in a young man who had recovered from COVID-19.

The CDR3 region is CASTPQGYTSGNTIYF. CDR3 nucleotide sequence: TGCGCCAGCACTCCACAGGGGTATACGTCTGGAAACACCATATATTTT. The chain uses TRBV10-1 and TRBJ1-3; 7 nucleotides align to TRBD1. The CDR3 spans 16 residues. V dropped 7 bases and J dropped 1; count of bases not matched to a gene: 10. Germline V gives CDR1 WNHNN, CDR2 SYGVQD (reference sequence).